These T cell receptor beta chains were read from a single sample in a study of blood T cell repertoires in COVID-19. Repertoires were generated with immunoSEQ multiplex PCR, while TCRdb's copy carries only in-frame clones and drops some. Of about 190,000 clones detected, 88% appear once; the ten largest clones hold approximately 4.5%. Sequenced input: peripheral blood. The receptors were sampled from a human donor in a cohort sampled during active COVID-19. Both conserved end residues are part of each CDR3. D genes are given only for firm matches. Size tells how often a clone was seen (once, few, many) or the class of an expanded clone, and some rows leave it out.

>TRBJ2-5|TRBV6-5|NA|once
TGTGCCAGCAGCGTTTACGAGGGAGAGACCCAGTACTTC
CASSVYEGETQYF
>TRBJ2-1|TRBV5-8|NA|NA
TGTGCCAGCAGCCCCCAAATTGAGCAGTTCTTC
CASSPQIEQFF
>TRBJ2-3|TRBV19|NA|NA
TGTGCCAGTAGTCACAGGCACACAGATACGCAGTATTTT
CASSHRHTDTQYF
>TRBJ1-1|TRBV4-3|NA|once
TGCGCCAGCAGCCAAGTGAGCGGCACTGAAGCTTTCTTT
CASSQVSGTEAFF
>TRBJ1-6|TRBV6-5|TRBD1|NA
TGTGCCAGCAGTACAGACAGGGGTAGTTCACCCCTCCACTTT
CASSTDRGSSPLHF
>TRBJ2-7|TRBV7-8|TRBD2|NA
TGTGCCAGCAGCTTAGAGGGGCTAGCGGGAGTGGATGAGCAGTACTTC
CASSLEGLAGVDEQYF
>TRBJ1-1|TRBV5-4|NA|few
TGTGCCAGCAGCCCTAACGACTTTAACACTGAAGCTTTCTTT
CASSPNDFNTEAFF
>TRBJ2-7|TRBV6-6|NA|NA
TGTGCCAGCAGTTACCCAGGATCCCTCCGGGGCGAGCAGTACTTC
CASSYPGSLRGEQYF
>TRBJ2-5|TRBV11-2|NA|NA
TGTGCCAGCAGCTTAGATAATTTTCTCGAGACCCAGTACTTC
CASSLDNFLETQYF
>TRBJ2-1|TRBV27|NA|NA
TGTGCCAGCAGAGTTACCTTGGCTAGCCGGGATGGGCAGTTCTTC
CASRVTLASRDGQFF
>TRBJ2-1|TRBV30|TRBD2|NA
TGTGCTTGCAGTACCTCAAGCGGGAGTGTAAATGAGCAGTTCTTC
CACSTSSGSVNEQFF
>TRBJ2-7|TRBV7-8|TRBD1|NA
TGTGCCAGCAGCGTCGGGACAGGACCCTACGAGCAGTACTTC
CASSVGTGPYEQYF
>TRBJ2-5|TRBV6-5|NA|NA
TGTGCCAGCCTTCTAGAGACCCAGTACTTC
CASLLETQYF
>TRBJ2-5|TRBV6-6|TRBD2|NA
TGTGCCAGCAGTTACTCGCGGGGGACCGCGGAGACCCAGTACTTC
CASSYSRGTAETQYF
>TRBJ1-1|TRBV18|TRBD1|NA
TGTGCCAGCTCACAATCGACGGGACAGGGGAACACTGAAGCTTTCTTT
CASSQSTGQGNTEAFF
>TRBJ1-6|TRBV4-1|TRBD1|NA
TGCGCCAGCAGCCAAGAACAGGGGGATTCACCCCTCCACTTT
CASSQEQGDSPLHF
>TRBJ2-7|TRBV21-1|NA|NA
TGTGCCAGCAGCAGGGCAGGGGAAAGGGAGCCTTACTACGAGCAGTACTTC
CASSRAGEREPYYEQYF
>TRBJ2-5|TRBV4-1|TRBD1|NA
TGCGCCAGCAGCCAAGATCTGGGACAGGGGTTGGAGACCCAGTACTTC
CASSQDLGQGLETQYF
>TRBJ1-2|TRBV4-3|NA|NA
TGCGCCAGCAGCCAAGAGGGAGGGGCCGGCTACTATGGCTACACCTTC
CASSQEGGAGYYGYTF
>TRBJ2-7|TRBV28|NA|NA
TGTGCCAGCAGCCAGGACTACGAGCAGTACTTC
CASSQDYEQYF
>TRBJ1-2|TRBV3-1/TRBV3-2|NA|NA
TGTGCCAGCAGCCAAGTCTCCGGGATCTATGGCTACACCTTC
CASSQVSGIYGYTF
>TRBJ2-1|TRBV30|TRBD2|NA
TGTGCCTGGAGCGGTGGGACTAGCTCGAGTGAGCAGTTCTTC
CAWSGGTSSSEQFF
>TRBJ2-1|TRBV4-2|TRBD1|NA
TGTGCCAGCAGCCAAGTGCAGACAGGGGGGCAGTTCTTC
CASSQVQTGGQFF
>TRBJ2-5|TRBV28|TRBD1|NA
TGTGCCAGCAGTGACCCCCGAGGACAGGGTCAAGAGACCCAGTACTTC
CASSDPRGQGQETQYF
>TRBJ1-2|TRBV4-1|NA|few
TGCGCCAGCAGCCAAGATCTTGGGGCCCGCATCTATGGCTACACCTTC
CASSQDLGARIYGYTF
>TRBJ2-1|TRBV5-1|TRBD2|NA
TGCGCCAGCAGCTTGGAACTAGCGAACAACAATGAGCAGTTCTTC
CASSLELANNNEQFF
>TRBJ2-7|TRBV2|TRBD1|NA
TGTGCCAGCAGTACGGGACAGGGGGCAGTGCAGTACTTC
CASSTGQGAVQYF
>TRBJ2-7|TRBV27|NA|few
TGTGCCACCGCGAGGGCGGTTAGCTCCTACGAGCAGTACTTC
CATARAVSSYEQYF
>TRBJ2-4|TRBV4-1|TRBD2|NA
TGCGCCAGCAGCCAAGTAGTAGCGGGGGGGCCGAGGGCCAAAAACATTCAGTACTTC
CASSQVVAGGPRAKNIQYF
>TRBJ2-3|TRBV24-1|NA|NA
TGTGCCACCAGTGATTCTGGGTCCCAGTGGGGGCTCACAGATACGCAGTATTTT
CATSDSGSQWGLTDTQYF
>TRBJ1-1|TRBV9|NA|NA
TGTGCCAGCAGCGTAGGGGGCTTCGAGAGTCAAGCTTTCTTT
CASSVGGFESQAFF
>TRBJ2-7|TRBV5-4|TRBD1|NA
TGTGCCAGCAGCTCGACAGGGGTTAAAATGGGCGAGCAGTACTTC
CASSSTGVKMGEQYF
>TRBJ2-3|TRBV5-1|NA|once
TGCGCCAGCAGCTTGGCCGCAGATACGCAGTATTTT
CASSLAADTQYF
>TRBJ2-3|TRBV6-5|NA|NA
TGTGCCAGCAGTATTACGGCGGTGTACACAGATACGCAGTATTTT
CASSITAVYTDTQYF
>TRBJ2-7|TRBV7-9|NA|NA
TGTGCCAGCAGCCCTATGAAGAGCTCCTACGAGCAGTACTTC
CASSPMKSSYEQYF
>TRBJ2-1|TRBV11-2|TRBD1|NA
TGTGCCAGCAGCTTAGAGCCTTCAACAGGGGCCAAGGGGTTCTTC
CASSLEPSTGAKGFF
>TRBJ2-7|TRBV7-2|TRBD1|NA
TGTGCCAGCAGCTTACAGGGGGCCTTCGGCGAGCAGTACTTC
CASSLQGAFGEQYF
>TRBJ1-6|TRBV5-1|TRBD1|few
TGCGCCAGCACTACAGGGGGCAGCTATAATTCACCCCTCCACTTT
CASTTGGSYNSPLHF
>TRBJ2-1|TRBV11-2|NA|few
TGTGCCAGCAGTCAAACCCCCCGGGATGAGCAGTTCTTC
CASSQTPRDEQFF
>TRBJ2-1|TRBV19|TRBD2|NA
TGTGCCAGTAGGGAGCCCGGGACTAGCGGATACAATGAGCAGTTCTTC
CASREPGTSGYNEQFF
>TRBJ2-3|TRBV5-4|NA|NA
TGTGCCAGCAGCCCGAGGGCAGGGGCTAGCACAGATACGCAGTATTTT
CASSPRAGASTDTQYF
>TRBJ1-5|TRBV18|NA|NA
TGTGCCAGCTCACCCACAGATAGCAATCAGCCCCAGCATTTT
CASSPTDSNQPQHF
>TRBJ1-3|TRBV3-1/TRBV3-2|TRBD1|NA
TGTGCCAGCAGCCCGACAGGGGGGTCCGGAAACACCATATATTTT
CASSPTGGSGNTIYF
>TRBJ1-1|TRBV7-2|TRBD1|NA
TGTGCCAGCAGCCCACAGGGGACTTTGAACACTGAAGCTTTCTTT
CASSPQGTLNTEAFF
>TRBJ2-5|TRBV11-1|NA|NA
TGTGCCAGCAGCGTAAATTCGGAGACCCAGTACTTC
CASSVNSETQYF
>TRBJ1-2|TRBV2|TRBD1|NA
TGTGCCAGCAGTGATAGGGACAGGGGTATTTATGGCTACACCTTC
CASSDRDRGIYGYTF
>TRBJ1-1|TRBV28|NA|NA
TGTGCCAGCAGCCAAGGAGGGTATGGGGACACTGAAGCTTTCTTT
CASSQGGYGDTEAFF
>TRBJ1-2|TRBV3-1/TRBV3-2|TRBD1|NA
TGTGCCAGCAGCCCGACAGGGGGCGGCTATGGCTACACCTTC
CASSPTGGGYGYTF
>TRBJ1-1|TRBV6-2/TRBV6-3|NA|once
TGTGCCAGCAGCACGACAGGATTGAACACTGAAGCTTTCTTT
CASSTTGLNTEAFF
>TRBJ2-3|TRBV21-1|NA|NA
TGTGCCAGCAGCAATAGGGGATCAGATACGCAGTATTTT
CASSNRGSDTQYF
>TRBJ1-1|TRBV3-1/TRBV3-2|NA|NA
TGTGCCAGCAGCCAAGACGCCAGGGGCGGTGAAGCTTTCTTT
CASSQDARGGEAFF
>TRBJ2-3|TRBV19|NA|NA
TGTGCCAGTAGTATCCAGGGGACCACTAGCACAGATACGCAGTATTTT
CASSIQGTTSTDTQYF
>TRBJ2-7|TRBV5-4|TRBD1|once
TGTGCCAGCAGTTCTAGGACAGGGATTGCGTACGAGCAGTACTTC
CASSSRTGIAYEQYF
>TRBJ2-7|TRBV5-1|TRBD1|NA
TGCGCCAGCAGCTTGGGAGACAGGGAGTACGAGCAGTACTTC
CASSLGDREYEQYF
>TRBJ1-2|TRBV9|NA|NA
TGTGCCAGCAGCGTAGGGCAGGCGTCTAACTATGGCTACACCTTC
CASSVGQASNYGYTF